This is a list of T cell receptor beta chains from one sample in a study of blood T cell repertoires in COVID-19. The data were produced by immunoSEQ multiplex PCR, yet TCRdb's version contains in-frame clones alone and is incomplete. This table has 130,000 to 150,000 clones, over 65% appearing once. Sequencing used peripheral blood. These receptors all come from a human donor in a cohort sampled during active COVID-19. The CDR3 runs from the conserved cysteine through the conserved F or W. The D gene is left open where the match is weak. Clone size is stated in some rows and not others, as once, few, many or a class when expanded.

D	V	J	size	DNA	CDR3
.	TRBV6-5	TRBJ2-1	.	TGTGCCAGCAGTTACAGGCGGGGCTCCTACAATGAGCAGTTCTTC	CASSYRRGSYNEQFF
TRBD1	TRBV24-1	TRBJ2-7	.	TGTGCCACCCAGGGACAGGGTTCCTACGAGCAGTACTTC	CATQGQGSYEQYF
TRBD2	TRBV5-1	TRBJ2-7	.	TGCGCCAGCACCCTCTCCGGGACTAGCGCCGCGGAGCAGTACTTC	CASTLSGTSAAEQYF
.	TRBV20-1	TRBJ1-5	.	TGCAGTGCTAGTGAGGGGCACCTTACTCAGCCCCAGCATTTT	CSASEGHLTQPQHF
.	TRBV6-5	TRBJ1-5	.	TGTGCCAGCAGCAATAATCAGCCCCAGCATTTT	CASSNNQPQHF
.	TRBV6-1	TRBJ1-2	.	TGTGCCAGCAGTGAAGCGAGTACAACGCCAGCGGGCTACACCTTC	CASSEASTTPAGYTF
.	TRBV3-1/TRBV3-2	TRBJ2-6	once	TGTGCCAGCAGCCCGGGTATGTTCTCTGGGGCCAACGTCCTGACTTTC	CASSPGMFSGANVLTF
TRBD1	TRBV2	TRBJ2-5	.	TGTGCCAGCAGGGGGGACAGGCAAGAGACCCAGTACTTC	CASRGDRQETQYF
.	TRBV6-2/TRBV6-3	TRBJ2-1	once	TGTGCCAGCAGTTACGGGCAGGAACCCCCCTACAATGAGCAGTTCTTC	CASSYGQEPPYNEQFF
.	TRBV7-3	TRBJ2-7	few	TGTGCCAGCAGCTTAGTTAGGGGTACCTACGAGCAGTACTTC	CASSLVRGTYEQYF
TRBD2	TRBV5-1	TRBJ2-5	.	TGCGCCAGCAGCTTGTGGGGGGAGGGAGAGACCCAGTACTTC	CASSLWGEGETQYF
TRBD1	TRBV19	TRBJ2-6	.	TGTGCCAGTACCAGCCTAGGGACAGGGGGCTCTGGGGCCAACGTCCTGACTTTC	CASTSLGTGGSGANVLTF
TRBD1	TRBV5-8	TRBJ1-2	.	TGTGCCAGCAGCTTCGCCGGACAGGGACTGGATGGCTACACCTTC	CASSFAGQGLDGYTF
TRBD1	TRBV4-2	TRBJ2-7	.	TGTGCCAGCAGCCATGACAGGGACTCCTACGAGCAGTACTTC	CASSHDRDSYEQYF
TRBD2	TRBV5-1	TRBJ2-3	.	TGCGCCAGCAGCTTGGTGGCGGGGGGGCCTGGAGATACGCAGTATTTT	CASSLVAGGPGDTQYF
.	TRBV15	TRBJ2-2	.	TGTGCCACCAGCAGGGACGGGACGAACACCGGGGAGCTGTTTTTT	CATSRDGTNTGELFF
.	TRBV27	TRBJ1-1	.	TGTGCCAGCAGTCCCGGTTATAACACTGAAGCTTTCTTT	CASSPGYNTEAFF
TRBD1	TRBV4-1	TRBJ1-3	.	TGCGCCAGCAGCCAAGCTACTCTGGGGGACAGGTCGGTTTCTGGAAACACCATATATTTT	CASSQATLGDRSVSGNTIYF
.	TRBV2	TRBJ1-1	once	TGTGCCAGCACCGACCGTACAGGGAACACTGAAGCTTTCTTT	CASTDRTGNTEAFF
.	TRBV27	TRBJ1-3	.	TGTGCCAGCAGTCCCCGGGGGGGCCGGATTCCCCGCTCTGGAAACACCATATATTTT	CASSPRGGRIPRSGNTIYF
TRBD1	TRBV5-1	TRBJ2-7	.	TGCGCCAGCAACACTGGACAGGGAGTAGGATACGAGCAGTACTTC	CASNTGQGVGYEQYF
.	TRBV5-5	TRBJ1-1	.	TGTGCCAGCAGCTTGGCAGGGAGGACTGAAGCTTTCTTT	CASSLAGRTEAFF
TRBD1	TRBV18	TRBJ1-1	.	TGTGCCAGCTCATTCGGACAGGCCGTGGGAAACACTGAAGCTTTCTTT	CASSFGQAVGNTEAFF
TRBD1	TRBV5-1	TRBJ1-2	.	TGCGCCAGCGGAGACGGGACAGGGAATGCGGGCTACACCTTC	CASGDGTGNAGYTF
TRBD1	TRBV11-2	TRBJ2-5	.	TGTGCCAGCAGAGCCGGGACAGGGGTCCGAGGATCCCAGTACTTC	CASRAGTGVRGSQYF
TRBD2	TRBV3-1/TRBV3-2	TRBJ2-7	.	TGTGCCAGCAGCCAGCGGGGGGGCCTCCACGAGCAGTACTTC	CASSQRGGLHEQYF
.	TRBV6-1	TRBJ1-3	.	TGTGCCAGCAGTGAAATTGGGAGGGCTGGAAACACCATATATTTT	CASSEIGRAGNTIYF